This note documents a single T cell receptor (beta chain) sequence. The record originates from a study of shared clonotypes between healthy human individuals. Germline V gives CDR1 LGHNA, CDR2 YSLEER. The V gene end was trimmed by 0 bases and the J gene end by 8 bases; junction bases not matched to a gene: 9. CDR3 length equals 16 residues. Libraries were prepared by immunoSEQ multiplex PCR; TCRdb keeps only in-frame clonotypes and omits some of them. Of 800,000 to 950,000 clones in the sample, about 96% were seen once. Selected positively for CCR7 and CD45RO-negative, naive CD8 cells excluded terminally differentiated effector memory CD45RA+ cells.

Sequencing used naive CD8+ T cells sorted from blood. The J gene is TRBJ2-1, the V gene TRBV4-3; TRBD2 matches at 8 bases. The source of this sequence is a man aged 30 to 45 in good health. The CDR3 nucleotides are TGCGCCAGCAGCCAAGAGGCGGGAGGTCCCAGCGATGAGCAGTTCTTC. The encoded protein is CASSQEAGGPSDEQFF.